Only one count was recorded for the clone carrying this TCR beta chain. These data come from a study of T cell changes during pregnancy in multiple sclerosis. In germline, CDR1 is SNHLY, CDR2 FYNNEI. V lost 2 bases, J lost 10 bases, and 4 bases stayed unmatched. CDR3 length: 13 residues. Profiling relied on immunoSEQ multiplex PCR, and the TCRdb table lists in-frame clones only, not all of them. The table shows around 44,000 clones, with 88% occurring only once. Material: CD4+ T cells from peripheral blood mononuclear cells, obtained in the second trimester of pregnancy. The chain combines TRBV2 with TRBJ2-1; 8 bases map to TRBD2. The receptor's source is a female donor with multiple sclerosis, enrolled in a pregnancy study. CDR3 residues: CASSESLAGEQFF. Written as DNA, the CDR3 is TGTGCCAGCAGTGAATCGTTAGCGGGGGAGCAGTTCTTC.